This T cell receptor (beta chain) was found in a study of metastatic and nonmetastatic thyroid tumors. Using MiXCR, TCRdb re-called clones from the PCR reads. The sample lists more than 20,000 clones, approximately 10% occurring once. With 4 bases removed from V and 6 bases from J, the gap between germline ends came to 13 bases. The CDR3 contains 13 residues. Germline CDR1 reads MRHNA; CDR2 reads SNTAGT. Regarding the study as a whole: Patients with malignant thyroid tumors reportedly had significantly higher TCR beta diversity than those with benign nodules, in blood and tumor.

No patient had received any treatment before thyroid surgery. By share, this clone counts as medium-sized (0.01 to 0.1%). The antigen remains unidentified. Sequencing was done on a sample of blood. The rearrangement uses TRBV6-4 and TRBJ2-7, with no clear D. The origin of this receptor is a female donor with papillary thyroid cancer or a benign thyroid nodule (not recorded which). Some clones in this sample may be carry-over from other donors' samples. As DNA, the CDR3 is TGTGCCAGCAGTGGCCGAGAGGCTGGCGAGCAGTACTTC. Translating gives CASSGREAGEQYF.